The 2 T cell receptor beta chains in this list originate from one sample, sequenced in a study of early T cells in non-severe SARS-CoV-2 infection. One entry per CDR3 protein results from TCRdb running MiXCR on the 5' RACE reads. Of roughly 61,000 distinct CDR3 sequences in the sample, roughly a tenth were seen once. Sequencing was carried out using whole blood. The receptors here all came from an adult who was a healthcare worker with PCR-confirmed SARS-CoV-2 infection or an uninfected control (not recorded which).

This clonotype was seen repeatedly, ten times or more. This chain links TRBV20-1 with TRBJ1-1; D unresolved. CDR3 size: 11 residues. Deletions cut 2 bases from V and 5 bases from J, with 6 bases between. The germline V gene has CDR1 DFQATT and CDR2 SNEGSKA (reference sequence). CDR3 DNA: TGCAGTGCTAGACCGGAGACTGAAGCTTTCTTT. Its protein product is CSARPETEAFF.

This clonotype showed up many times. The V call is TRBV12-3 or TRBV12-4, the J call TRBJ2-3; 9 nucleotides match TRBD2. There are 17 residues in the CDR3. The V gene end was trimmed by 2 bases and the J gene end by 2 bases; junction bases not matched to a gene: 8. This CDR3 is CASSLHRTSAPTDTQYF. As DNA, the CDR3 is TGTGCCAGCAGTTTACATCGGACTAGCGCCCCCACAGATACGCAGTATTTT.